This paragraph reports one T cell receptor beta chain. Its antigen remains unknown. There are 14 residues in the CDR3. V shed 6 bases and J shed 5 bases, with 16 bases lying between them. Germline assignment: CDR1 SEHNR and CDR2 FQNEAQ (reference sequence). Assay: immunoSEQ multiplex PCR; the TCRdb copy retains only in-frame clones and omits some. This table holds roughly 200,000 clones, 93% found once. This entry is derived from a study of T cell responses to AZD1222 COVID-19 vaccine. General study findings and limits: A mostly white British donor set with more females was recruited, and clonal diversity was possibly underestimated.

This receptor was taken from an adult in good health. Sequenced here: peripheral blood, sampled on day 0 of MenACWY control vaccination. The rearrangement links TRBV7-9 to TRBJ1-1; D remains unclear. CDR3 sequence (DNA): TGTGCCAGCAGATTTGGCACCCAAGGAACTGAAGCTTTCTTT. Its protein is CASRFGTQGTEAFF.